The 31 T cell receptor beta chains presented below share a single source sample, sequenced in a study of blood T cell repertoires in COVID-19. The data were produced by immunoSEQ multiplex PCR, yet TCRdb's version contains in-frame clones alone and is incomplete. The table includes about 200,000 clones, around 80% detected once. The specimen was peripheral blood. The source is a middle-aged man with acute or convalescent COVID-19.

The rearrangement joins TRBV3-1 (or the pseudogene TRBV3-2) to TRBJ2-1; 7 bases are shared with TRBD2. CDR3 length: 15 residues. Losses at the gene ends were 2 bases for V and 5 bases for J; bases not matched to a gene: 6. From germline, CDR1 is LGHDT and CDR2 YNNKEL (reference sequence). CDR3: CASSQLAEINNEQFF. The CDR3 bases are TGTGCCAGCAGCCAACTAGCGGAGATTAACAATGAGCAGTTCTTC.

The chain employs TRBV20-1 and TRBJ2-7; D uncertain. This CDR3 comprises 13 residues. Germline V CDR1 and CDR2: DFQATT, SNEGSKA (reference sequence). Deletions cut 3 bases from V and 0 bases from J, with 9 bases between. The CDR3 coding sequence is TGCAGTGCTAGTACTCCTACCTCCTACGAGCAGTACTTC. It is translated as CSASTPTSYEQYF.

Only a few counts were recorded for this clone. This sequence joins TRBV7-7 and TRBJ1-4, with 9 bases that match TRBD1. V lost 7 bases to trimming and J lost 5 bases; unmatched junction nucleotides: 8. The V gene's germline CDR1 is SSHAT and CDR2 FNYEAQ (reference sequence). The CDR3 totals 15 residues. The CDR3 loop reads CASKSRGQGNEKLFF. For the CDR3, the DNA is TGTGCCAGCAAAAGTCGGGGACAGGGAAATGAAAAACTGTTTTTT.

The V gene is TRBV5-1, the J gene TRBJ2-1; 10 bases agree with TRBD2. The germline CDR1 and CDR2 sequences are SGHRS and YFSETQ. CDR3 length: 20 residues. J gave up 2 bases and V 4 bases, and 18 bases lay outside the gene matches. This CDR3 reads CASSGGAEAGGPWPYNEQFF. In nucleotides, the CDR3 is TGCGCCAGCAGCGGGGGGGCAGAAGCGGGAGGGCCGTGGCCCTACAATGAGCAGTTCTTC.

With regard to this clone: A much larger clone is a single base away; this may be a read error. V usage is TRBV7-2 and J usage is TRBJ1-1, with D unresolved. Trimming took off 3 bases at V and 0 bases at J, with 5 bases between the two ends. The CDR3 sequence is 13 residues long. Germline CDR1 reads SGHTA; CDR2 reads FQGNSA. The CDR3 DNA reads TGTGCCAGCAGCTTTTCGGTGAACACTGAAGCTTTCTTT. This codes for CASSFSVNTEAFF.

The chain has TRBV10-3 and TRBJ1-2, with 8 bases matching TRBD1. V lost 6 bases to trimming and J lost 0 bases; unmatched junction nucleotides: 0. CDR3 length equals 13 residues. CDR1 ENHRY and CDR2 SYGVKD come from the germline V gene. CDR3 DNA: TGTGCCATCAGGGACAGGGCTAACTATGGCTACACCTTC. It yields the protein CAIRDRANYGYTF.

The chain uses TRBV19 and TRBJ1-2; no clear D. V was shortened by 1 base and J by 2 bases, with 11 bases between the two germline ends. CDR1 LNHDA and CDR2 SQIVND come from the germline V gene (reference sequence). The CDR3 loop spans 15 amino acids. Here the CDR3 DNA reads TGTGCCAGTAGTATAGCCCCCCGACTGAACTATGGCTACACCTTC. This sequence encodes CASSIAPRLNYGYTF.

This clone has just one count. V and J are TRBV6-7 and TRBJ2-1; 8 bases match TRBD2. TRBV6-7 is sorted into the ORF group, with uncertain function. CDR3 length: 17 amino acids. V lost 6 bases to trimming and J lost 7 bases; unmatched junction nucleotides: 17. In nucleotides, the CDR3 is TGTGCCAGCAGCTATCATATGTGGACTAGCAGTACGAATGAGCAGTTCTTC. Translation gives CASSYHMWTSSTNEQFF.

This chain connects TRBV11-2 to TRBJ2-1; tentative D call: TRBD2 (5 bases). The V and J ends lost 5 bases and 10 bases respectively, with 18 bases between them. Germline CDR1 reads SGHAT; CDR2 reads FQNNGV. CDR3 length equals 14 residues. In DNA form, the CDR3 reads TGTGCCAGCAGCCTGCGGACTCCGCCCGCGGAGCAGTTCTTC. As protein: CASSLRTPPAEQFF.

The gene calls are TRBV19 and TRBJ1-3, with D perhaps matching TRBD1 (6 bases). The V gene lost 5 bases and the J gene lost 0 bases, with 11 bases spanning the gap. The CDR3 is 15 residues long. Germline loops: CDR1 LNHDA, CDR2 SQIVND (reference sequence). This CDR3 is CASSRDTRSGNTIYF. The CDR3 DNA follows: TGTGCCAGTAGTCGGGACACCCGCTCTGGAAACACCATATATTTT. Full variable domain (outside the CDR3, taken from reference TRBV19 and TRBJ1-3): DGGITQSPKYLFRKEGQNVTLSCEQNLNHDAMYWYRQDPGQGLRLIYYSQIVNDFQKGDIAEGYSVSREKKESFPLTVTSAQKNPTAFYLCASSRDTRSGNTIYFGEGSWLTVV.

This chain uses TRBV2 with TRBJ1-6; a weak D match, TRBD1 (5 bases). Per germline, CDR1 SNHLY and CDR2 FYNNEI. V gave up 3 bases and J gave up 0 bases, with 9 bases separating them. The CDR3 sequence is 16 residues long. CDR3 bases: TGTGCCAGCAGTGAGCAGGGAAGCTCCTATAATTCACCCCTCCACTTT. This gives the protein CASSEQGSSYNSPLHF.

J is TRBJ1-2 and V is TRBV5-4; D call uncertain. CDR1 SGHNT and CDR2 YYREEE come from the germline V gene (reference sequence). V lost 1 base and J 0 bases, leaving 10 bases between the germline ends. The CDR3 is 15 residues long. The CDR3 DNA follows: TGTGCCAGCAGCTTGATGAGTTCTACTAACTATGGCTACACCTTC. This gives the protein CASSLMSSTNYGYTF.

The CDR3 sequence: CASNTGGRSPLHF. CDR3 sequence (DNA): TGTGCCAGCAATACAGGGGGGAGGTCACCCCTCCACTTT. The chain couples TRBV27 to TRBJ1-6, with TRBD1 matching over 8 bases. CDR1 and CDR2 from the germline V gene are MNHEY and SMNVEV (reference sequence). The CDR3 has 13 residues. The V segment lost 7 bases and the J segment 10 bases; nucleotides outside the gene matches: 6.

The rearrangement uses TRBV29-1 and TRBJ1-1, with TRBD1 matching over 8 bases. The CDR3 is 12 amino acids. V shed 4 bases, J shed 7 bases, and the junction held 5 bases outside the gene matches. Looked up from germline, CDR1 is SQVTM and CDR2 is ANQGSEA. The CDR3 loop is CSVAGQALEAFF. The CDR3 DNA follows: TGCAGCGTTGCGGGACAGGCCCTTGAAGCTTTCTTT.

V and J are TRBV14 and TRBJ2-4; D might be TRBD2 (6 bases). The V end lost 1 base, the J end lost 7 bases, and 8 bases lay between the germline ends. The CDR3 totals 13 residues. Germline V CDR1 and CDR2: SGHDN, FVKESK. The CDR3 region is CASSQVRGNIQYF. In DNA form, the CDR3 reads TGTGCCAGCAGCCAAGTCCGGGGGAACATTCAGTACTTC. Complete variable domain (other parts from reference TRBV14 and TRBJ2-4): EAGVTQFPSHSVIEKGQTVTLRCDPISGHDNLYWYRRVMGKEIKFLLHFVKESKQDESGMPNNRFLAERTGGTYSTLKVQPAELEDSGVYFCASSQVRGNIQYFGAGTRLSVL.

The chain links TRBV2 to TRBJ1-1; the D is unclear. This CDR3 is built from 14 residues. The germline gives CDR1 SNHLY, CDR2 FYNNEI. Trimming took 4 bases from V and 0 from J, leaving 9 bases between them. The CDR3 sequence is CASSAGLVNTEAFF. CDR3 nucleotides: TGTGCCAGCAGTGCTGGACTCGTGAACACTGAAGCTTTCTTT.

This chain uses TRBV7-6 with TRBJ1-3, with D maybe TRBD1 (5 bases). Germline CDR1 SGHVS, CDR2 FNYEAQ. V was pared by 8 bases and J by 1 base, with 12 bases between. This CDR3 has 14 residues. The CDR3 spells CASSSRGSGNTIYF. As DNA, the CDR3 is TGTGCCAGCTCATCCCGGGGGTCTGGAAACACCATATATTTT. Full variable domain (missing parts from reference TRBV7-6 and TRBJ1-3): GAGVSQSPRYKVTKRGQDVALRCDPISGHVSLYWYRQALGQGPEFLTYFNYEAQQDKSGLPNDRFSAERPEGSISTLTIQRTEQRDSAMYRCASSSRGSGNTIYFGEGSWLTVV.

This clone came up once. The gene calls are TRBV10-3 and TRBJ2-2; perhaps TRBD1 as D (6 bases). Trimming left V 3 bases short and J 1 base short, with 21 bases between. The CDR3 has 19 residues. Germline V CDR1 and CDR2: ENHRY, SYGVKD. Written as DNA, the CDR3 is TGTGCCATCAGTGACCCCCCGGGCCAGCGAGGGGGGAACACCGGGGAGCTGTTTTTT. It translates to CAISDPPGQRGGNTGELFF.

The CDR3 sequence: CASSELAGGLSDEQYF. DNA for the CDR3: TGCGCCAGCAGTGAGTTGGCGGGAGGTCTCTCGGACGAGCAGTACTTC. The V and J genes are TRBV10-1 and TRBJ2-7; 8 bases agree with TRBD2. V trimming: 1 base; J trimming: 5 bases; junction bases outside the gene matches: 10. Germline CDR1 and CDR2: WNHNN and SYGVQD (reference sequence). This CDR3 is built from 16 residues.

The CDR3 region has the DNA TGCGCCAGCAGCTTGGGCGTTGGCAATGAGCAGTTCTTC. Its protein is CASSLGVGNEQFF. The chain uses TRBV5-1 and TRBJ2-1; no definite D call. The V gene lost 0 bases and the J gene lost 6 bases, with 7 bases spanning the gap. There are 13 residues in the CDR3. Per germline, CDR1 SGHRS and CDR2 YFSETQ.

This rearrangement joins TRBV24-1 to TRBJ1-2, with TRBD1 matching 8 bases. The V and J ends lost 4 bases and 0 bases, in that order; junction bases with no gene match: 9. CDR1 and CDR2 (germline): KGHDR, SFDVKD. The CDR3 totals 17 residues. The CDR3 DNA reads TGTGCCACCAGTGAATGGACAGGGCTTTTAGCTAACTATGGCTACACCTTC. It codes for CATSEWTGLLANYGYTF.

V and J are TRBV30 and TRBJ2-7; D not resolved. Trimming cost V 4 bases and J 10 bases, with 20 bases left between them. The CDR3 consists of 13 residues. Germline V gene sequence: CDR1 GTSNPN, CDR2 SVGIG (reference sequence). In nucleotides, the CDR3 is TGTGCCTGGAATACCAATCGAGGCCGGAGACAGTACTTC. Translated, it gives CAWNTNRGRRQYF.

This chain links TRBV29-1 with TRBJ2-7; 8 nucleotides agree with TRBD1. This CDR3 is 14 amino acids long. J was trimmed by 5 bases and V by 4 bases; bases with no gene match: 10. The germline V gene encodes CDR1 SQVTM and CDR2 ANQGSEA. The CDR3 reads CSVVQGVRLNEQYF. DNA of the CDR3: TGCAGCGTTGTACAGGGGGTACGCCTGAACGAGCAGTACTTC.

The V gene is TRBV7-9, the J gene TRBJ1-4; D gene unclear. V lost 5 bases and J lost 7, with 17 bases in between. Germline CDR1 reads SEHNR; CDR2 reads FQNEAQ (reference sequence). The length of the CDR3 is 15 residues. The CDR3 protein is CASSPNPARGEKLFF. The CDR3 region has the DNA TGTGCCAGCAGCCCAAATCCTGCACGCGGTGAAAAACTGTTTTTT.

The CDR3 here is CASSYSIYVGGYTF. The CDR3 DNA is TGTGCCAGCAGTTACTCGATTTACGTCGGTGGCTACACCTTC. The rearrangement uses TRBV6-2 or TRBV6-3 and TRBJ1-2, with unresolved D. The germline gives CDR1 MNHEY, CDR2 SVGEGT. The CDR3 runs to 14 residues. The germline V and J ends were trimmed by 0 bases and 7 bases, with 12 bases remaining between them.

This clone has more than one count but fewer than ten. This chain uses TRBV25-1 with TRBJ1-2; 8 bases match TRBD1. Looked up from germline, CDR1 is MGHDK and CDR2 is SYGVNS. This CDR3 spans 16 amino acids. V shed 1 base, J shed 9 bases, and the junction held 13 bases outside the gene matches. CDR3 in amino acids: CASSELVTGALHRYTF. CDR3 in DNA: TGTGCCAGCAGTGAATTAGTGACAGGGGCCCTGCACCGCTACACCTTC.

The chain has TRBV4-2 and TRBJ2-7, with 15 bases identical to TRBD2. V lost 0 bases, J lost 4 bases, and 1 base stayed unmatched. The CDR3 has 16 amino acids. The V gene's germline CDR1 is LGHNA and CDR2 YNFKEQ. The CDR3, as DNA: TGTGCCAGCAGCCAAGACGGACTAGCGGGAGGGTACGAGCAGTACTTC. Translating gives CASSQDGLAGGYEQYF.

V usage is TRBV11-2 and J usage is TRBJ1-2; no reliable D call. Trimming removed 5 bases from V and 8 bases from J, with 24 bases in between. Germline V gives CDR1 SGHAT, CDR2 FQNNGV. The CDR3 consists of 16 residues. CDR3 in amino acids: CASSPSPVASVGGYTF. For the CDR3, the DNA is TGTGCCAGCAGCCCCTCCCCGGTGGCTAGCGTGGGGGGCTACACCTTC.

V is TRBV5-4 and J is TRBJ2-5, with 7 bases lining up with TRBD2. CDR1 and CDR2 (germline): SGHNT, YYREEE (reference sequence). The CDR3 spans 13 residues. The trim removed 1 base at V and 5 bases at J, leaving 2 bases unmatched. CDR3 nucleotide sequence: TGTGCCAGCAGCTTGCTAGCGGCCGAGACCCAGTACTTC. This sequence encodes CASSLLAAETQYF.

The rearrangement joins TRBV6-1 to TRBJ2-2; TRBD2 agrees at 10 bases. This CDR3 has 18 amino acids. V gave up 3 bases and J gave up 3 bases; unmatched junction bases: 10. Germline V lookup: CDR1 MNHNS, CDR2 SASEGT. The CDR3 nucleotides are TGTGCCAGCAGTGATGGCCTAGCGGGAGACTTGGACACCGGGGAGCTGTTTTTT. This encodes CASSDGLAGDLDTGELFF.

This chain uses TRBV10-3 with TRBJ2-2, with 9 nucleotides matching TRBD1. The CDR3 length is 17 residues. The V and J ends lost 0 bases and 4 bases, in that order; junction bases with no gene match: 6. Per the germline V gene, CDR1 is ENHRY and CDR2 is SYGVKD. DNA for the CDR3: TGTGCCATCAGTGAGTCGGGACAGGGACGGAGCACCGGGGAGCTGTTTTTT. Residues: CAISESGQGRSTGELFF.